The sequence of this T cell receptor beta chain was determined in a study of Ad26.COV2.S vaccination and SARS-CoV-2 variants. Study-wide context: Intramuscularly, Ad26.COV2.S was given either once or twice, 56 days apart. General study results and limits: Substantial response breadth was reportedly seen for spike-specific CD8+ and CD4+ T cells after vaccination.

Treatment noted: some 19 received Ad26.COV2.S at low or high dose, single or two shots; 5 received placebo; per-sample allocation not given. At day 63 after the first vaccine or placebo injection, samples were drawn. At a Boston site, the person donating was an adult of 18-55 years. Vaccine was an Ad26 vector expressing Wuhan-strain SARS-CoV-2 spike. Looked up from germline, CDR1 is LGHNA and CDR2 is YNFKEQ. This CDR3 has 17 residues. V dropped 2 bases and J dropped 2; count of bases not matched to a gene: 5. This clone occurred a few times. Antigen unknown. Sequencing used immunoSEQ multiplex PCR; TCRdb keeps in-frame clones, though not all of them. The sample contains under 550,000 clones, 90% of which appear only once.

Sequencing was performed on peripheral blood, taken in a trial of Ad26.COV2.S vaccine versus placebo. The chain carries TRBV4-2 and TRBJ2-1, with 11 bases aligning to TRBD2. This receptor was taken from a person aged 18-60 years who received the Ad26.COV2.S COVID-19 vaccine or a placebo. For the CDR3, the DNA is TGTGCCAGCAGCCAATTGGGACTAGCGGTACCCTACAATGAGCAGTTCTTC. Translating gives CASSQLGLAVPYNEQFF.